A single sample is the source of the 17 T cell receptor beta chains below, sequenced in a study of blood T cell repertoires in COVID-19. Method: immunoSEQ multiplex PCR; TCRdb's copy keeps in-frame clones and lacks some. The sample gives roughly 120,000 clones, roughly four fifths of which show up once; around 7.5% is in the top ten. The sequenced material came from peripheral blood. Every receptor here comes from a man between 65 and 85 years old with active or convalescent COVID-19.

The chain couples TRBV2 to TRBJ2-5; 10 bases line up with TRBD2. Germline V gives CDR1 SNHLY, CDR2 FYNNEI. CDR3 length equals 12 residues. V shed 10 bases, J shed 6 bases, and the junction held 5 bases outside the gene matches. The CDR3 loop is CATKREGKTQYF. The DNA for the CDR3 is TGTGCCACCAAGCGGGAGGGAAAGACCCAGTACTTC.

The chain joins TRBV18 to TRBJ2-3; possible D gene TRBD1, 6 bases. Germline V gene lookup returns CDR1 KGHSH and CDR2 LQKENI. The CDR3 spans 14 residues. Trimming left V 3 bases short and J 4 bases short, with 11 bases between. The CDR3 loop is CASSPNQGPDTQYF. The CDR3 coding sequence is TGTGCCAGCTCACCGAACCAGGGGCCAGATACGCAGTATTTT.

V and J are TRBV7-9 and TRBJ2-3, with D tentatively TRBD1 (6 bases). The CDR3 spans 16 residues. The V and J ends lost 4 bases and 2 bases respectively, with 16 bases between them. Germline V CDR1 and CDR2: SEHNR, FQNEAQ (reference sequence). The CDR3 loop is CASSSIEGGDTDTQYF. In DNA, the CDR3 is TGTGCCAGCAGCTCTATAGAAGGGGGAGACACAGATACGCAGTATTTT. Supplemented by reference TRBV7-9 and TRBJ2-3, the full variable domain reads DTGVSQNPRHKITKRGQNVTFRCDPISEHNRLYWYRQTLGQGPEFLTYFQNEAQLEKSRLLSDRFSAERPKGSFSTLEIQRTEQGDSAMYLCASSSIEGGDTDTQYFGPGTRLTVL.

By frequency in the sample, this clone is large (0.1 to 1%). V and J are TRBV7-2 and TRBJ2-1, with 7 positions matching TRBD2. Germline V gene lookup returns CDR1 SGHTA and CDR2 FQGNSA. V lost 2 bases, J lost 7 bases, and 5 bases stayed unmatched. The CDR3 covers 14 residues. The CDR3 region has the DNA TGTGCCAGCAGCTTATGGGGGGGATGGAATGAGCAGTTCTTC. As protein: CASSLWGGWNEQFF.

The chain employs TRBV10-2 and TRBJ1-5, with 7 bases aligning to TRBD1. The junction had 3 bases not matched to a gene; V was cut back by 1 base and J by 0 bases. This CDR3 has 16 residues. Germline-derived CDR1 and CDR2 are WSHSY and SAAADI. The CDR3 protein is CASSELTGSSNQPQHF. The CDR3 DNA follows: TGCGCCAGCAGTGAGTTGACAGGGAGTAGCAATCAGCCCCAGCATTTT.

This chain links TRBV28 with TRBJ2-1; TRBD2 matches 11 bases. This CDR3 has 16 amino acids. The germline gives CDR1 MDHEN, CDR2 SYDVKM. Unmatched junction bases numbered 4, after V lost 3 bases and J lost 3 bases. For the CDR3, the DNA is TGTGCCAGCAGTTTTCCGGGACTAGCGGACTACAATGAGCAGTTCTTC. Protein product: CASSFPGLADYNEQFF.

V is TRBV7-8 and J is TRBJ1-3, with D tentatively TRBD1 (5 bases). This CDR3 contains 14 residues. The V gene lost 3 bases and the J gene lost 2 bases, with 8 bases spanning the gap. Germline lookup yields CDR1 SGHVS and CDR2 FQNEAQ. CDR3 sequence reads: CASSFRGTGNTIYF. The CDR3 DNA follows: TGTGCCAGCAGCTTTAGGGGAACTGGAAACACCATATATTTT.

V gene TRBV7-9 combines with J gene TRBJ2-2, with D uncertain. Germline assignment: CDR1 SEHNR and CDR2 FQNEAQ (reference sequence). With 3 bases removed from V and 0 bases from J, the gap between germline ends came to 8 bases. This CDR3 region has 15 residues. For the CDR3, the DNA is TGTGCCAGCAGCTTCCGAGGCGCGAACACCGGGGAGCTGTTTTTT. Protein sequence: CASSFRGANTGELFF.

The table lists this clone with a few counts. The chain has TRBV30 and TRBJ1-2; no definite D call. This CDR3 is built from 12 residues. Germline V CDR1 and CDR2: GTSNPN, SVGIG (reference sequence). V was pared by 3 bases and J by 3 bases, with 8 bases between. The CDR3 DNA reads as TGTGCCTGGAGCGACGGGTACTATGGCTACACCTTC. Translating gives CAWSDGYYGYTF. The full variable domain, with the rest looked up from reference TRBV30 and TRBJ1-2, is SQTIHQWPATLVQPVGSPLSLECTVEGTSNPNLYWYRQAAGRGLQLLFYSVGIGQISSEVPQNLSASRPQDRQFILSSKKLLLSDSGFYLCAWSDGYYGYTFGSGTRLTVV.

The CDR3 here is CASSLVGVDQPQHF. The DNA of the CDR3 is TGTGCCAGCAGCTTGGTCGGAGTTGATCAGCCCCAGCATTTT. V and J are TRBV5-6 and TRBJ1-5; D remains ambiguous. CDR3 length equals 14 residues. CDR1 SGHDT and CDR2 YYEEEE come from the germline V gene. The V end lost 0 bases, the J end lost 5 bases, and 9 bases lay between the germline ends. Combining the CDR3 with reference TRBV5-6 and TRBJ1-5 gives the whole variable domain DAGVTQSPTHLIKTRGQQVTLRCSPKSGHDTVSWYQQALGQGPQFIFQYYEEEERQRGNFPDRFSGHQFPNYSSELNVNALLLGDSALYLCASSLVGVDQPQHFGDGTRLSIL.

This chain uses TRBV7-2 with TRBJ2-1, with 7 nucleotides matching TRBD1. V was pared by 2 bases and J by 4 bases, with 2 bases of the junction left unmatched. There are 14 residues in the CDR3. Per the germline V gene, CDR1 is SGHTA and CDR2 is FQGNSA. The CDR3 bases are TGTGCCAGCAGCTTAAGGGACAGTTACAATGAGCAGTTCTTC. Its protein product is CASSLRDSYNEQFF.

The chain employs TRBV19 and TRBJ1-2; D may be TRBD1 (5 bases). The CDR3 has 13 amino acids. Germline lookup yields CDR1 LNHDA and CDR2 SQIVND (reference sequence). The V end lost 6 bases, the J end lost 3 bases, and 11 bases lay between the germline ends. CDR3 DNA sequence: TGTGCCAGTAGCAGGGCGCAAGACTATGGCTACACCTTC. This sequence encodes CASSRAQDYGYTF.

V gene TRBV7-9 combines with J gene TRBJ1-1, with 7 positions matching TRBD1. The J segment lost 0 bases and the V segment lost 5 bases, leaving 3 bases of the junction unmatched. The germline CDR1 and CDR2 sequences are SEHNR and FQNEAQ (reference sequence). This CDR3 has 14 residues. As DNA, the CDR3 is TGTGCCAGCAGCCGCGACAGGGTGAACACTGAAGCTTTCTTT. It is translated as CASSRDRVNTEAFF. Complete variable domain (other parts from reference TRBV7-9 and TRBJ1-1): DTGVSQNPRHKITKRGQNVTFRCDPISEHNRLYWYRQTLGQGPEFLTYFQNEAQLEKSRLLSDRFSAERPKGSFSTLEIQRTEQGDSAMYLCASSRDRVNTEAFFGQGTRLTVV.

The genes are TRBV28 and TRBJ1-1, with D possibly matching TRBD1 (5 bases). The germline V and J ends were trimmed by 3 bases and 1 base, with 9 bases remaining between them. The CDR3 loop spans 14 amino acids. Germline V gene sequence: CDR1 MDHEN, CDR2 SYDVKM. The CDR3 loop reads CASSLGLRNTEAFF. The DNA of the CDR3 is TGTGCCAGCAGTTTGGGACTGAGGAACACTGAAGCTTTCTTT.

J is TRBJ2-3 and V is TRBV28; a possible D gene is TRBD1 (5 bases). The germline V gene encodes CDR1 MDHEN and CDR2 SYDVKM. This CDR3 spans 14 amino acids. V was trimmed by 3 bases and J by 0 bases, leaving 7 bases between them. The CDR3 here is CASSFQGSTDTQYF. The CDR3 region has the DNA TGTGCCAGCAGTTTCCAGGGTAGCACAGATACGCAGTATTTT.

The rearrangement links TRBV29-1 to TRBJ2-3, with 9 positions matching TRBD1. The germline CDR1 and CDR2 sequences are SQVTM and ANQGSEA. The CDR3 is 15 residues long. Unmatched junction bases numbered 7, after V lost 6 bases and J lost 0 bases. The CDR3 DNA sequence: TGCAGCGTCGCCCGACAGGGGGGTAGCACAGATACGCAGTATTTT. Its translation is CSVARQGGSTDTQYF.

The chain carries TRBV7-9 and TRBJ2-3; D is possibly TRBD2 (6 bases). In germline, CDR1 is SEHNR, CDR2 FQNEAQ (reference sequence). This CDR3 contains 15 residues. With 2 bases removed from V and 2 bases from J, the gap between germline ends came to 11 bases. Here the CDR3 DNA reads TGTGCCAGCAGCTTAACGGCTAGCGCCACAGATACGCAGTATTTT. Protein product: CASSLTASATDTQYF.